This entry lists 30 T cell receptor beta chains sequenced from one sample in a study of shared clonotypes between healthy human individuals. Profiled with immunoSEQ multiplex PCR; TCRdb holds only in-frame clones, not every one. This table holds 490,000 or so clones, about 80% found once. Input material: PBMCs. The source is a woman aged 40 to 50 in good health. Some clones in this sample may be carry-over from other donors' samples.

The chain combines TRBV19 with TRBJ2-1; 12 bases are shared with TRBD1. The V gene end was trimmed by 11 bases and the J gene end by 8 bases; junction bases not matched to a gene: 16. The CDR3 extends over 16 amino acids. Germline V CDR1 and CDR2: LNHDA, SQIVND (reference sequence). The CDR3 DNA follows: TGTGCCTCATCCTCCCCGGGGACAGGGGGCGGGGATGAGCAGTTCTTC. Translation: CASSSPGTGGGDEQFF.

This clone was detected a few times. The chain carries TRBV30 and TRBJ1-1, with D tentatively TRBD1 (5 bases). The germline V gene encodes CDR1 GTSNPN and CDR2 SVGIG (reference sequence). This CDR3 region has 10 residues. Trimming took off 5 bases at V and 8 bases at J, with 9 bases between the two ends. The chain's CDR3 is CAWGAVEAFF. In nucleotides, the CDR3 is TGTGCCTGGGGGGCAGTGGAAGCTTTCTTT.

The rearrangement joins TRBV7-2 to TRBJ2-1; 7 nucleotides align to TRBD2. Germline CDR1 SGHTA, CDR2 FQGNSA. Germline trimming cut 2 bases from V and 8 bases from J; bases unmatched to any gene: 9. CDR3 length: 15 amino acids. CDR3: CASSLRWEGFDEQFF. In DNA, the CDR3 is TGTGCCAGCAGCTTAAGGTGGGAGGGCTTCGATGAGCAGTTCTTC.

As concerns this clone: A much larger clone is a single base away; this may be a read error. The CDR3 DNA reads as TGTGCCAGCAGCTTAAGGGATACGCAGTATTTT. It codes for CASSLRDTQYF. This rearrangement joins TRBV11-2 to TRBJ2-3; D unclear. Per the germline V gene, CDR1 is SGHAT and CDR2 is FQNNGV. CDR3 length: 11 residues. V lost 2 bases and J lost 6, with 3 bases in between.

This chain uses TRBV2 with TRBJ1-5; no definite D call. CDR1 and CDR2 from the germline V gene are SNHLY and FYNNEI. Trimming took off 5 bases at V and 6 bases at J, with 17 bases between the two ends. The CDR3 spans 15 residues. CDR3 residues: CASSPDSQDGQPQHF. As DNA, the CDR3 is TGTGCCAGCAGTCCCGACTCGCAGGACGGTCAGCCCCAGCATTTT.

This clone was seen just once. This chain joins TRBV6-1 and TRBJ2-1, with 8 bases fitting TRBD2. V was pared by 6 bases and J by 2 bases, with 6 bases of the junction left unmatched. The length of the CDR3 is 15 residues. The germline gives CDR1 MNHNS, CDR2 SASEGT. CDR3 in DNA: TGTGCCAGCAGAAAAGCGGGGGAGGCCTACAATGAGCAGTTCTTC. Translating gives CASRKAGEAYNEQFF.

CDR3: CASSLGGSGMTGELFF. The CDR3 nucleotides read TGTGCCAGCAGCTTGGGTGGTAGCGGGATGACCGGGGAGCTGTTTTTT. V gene TRBV5-4 combines with J gene TRBJ2-2, with TRBD2 identical over 8 bases. The V gene's germline CDR1 is SGHNT and CDR2 YYREEE (reference sequence). V trimming: 0 bases; J trimming: 5 bases; junction bases outside the gene matches: 6. The CDR3 loop spans 16 amino acids.

This rearrangement joins TRBV29-1 to TRBJ2-3; the D gene is possibly TRBD2 (6 bases). The germline CDR1 and CDR2 sequences are SQVTM and ANQGSEA. The CDR3 has 14 amino acids. Trimming took 1 base from V and 0 from J, leaving 8 bases between them. This CDR3 reads CSVEAAGSTDTQYF. In nucleotides, the CDR3 is TGCAGCGTTGAAGCGGCGGGGAGCACAGATACGCAGTATTTT.

In its sample, this clone was seen many times. The same CDR3 also results from other DNA sequences found in this sample. The chain is built from TRBV29-1 and TRBJ1-1, with a weak D call TRBD1 (5 bases). This CDR3 comprises 14 residues. V was shortened by 6 bases and J by 3 bases, with 17 bases between the two germline ends. CDR1 and CDR2 (germline): SQVTM, ANQGSEA. CDR3 sequence: CSVLGWGSDTEAFF. CDR3 coding DNA: TGCAGCGTCCTCGGGTGGGGGTCGGACACTGAAGCTTTCTTT.

The rearrangement uses TRBV7-9 and TRBJ2-2; TRBD1 matches at 10 bases. Germline trimming cut 5 bases from V and 6 bases from J; bases unmatched to any gene: 3. Per germline, CDR1 SEHNR and CDR2 FQNEAQ (reference sequence). The CDR3 runs 14 residues. Here the CDR3 DNA reads TGTGCCAGCAGCACGGACAGGGGGGCCGGGGAGCTGTTTTTT. Translating gives CASSTDRGAGELFF.

This clone was counted only a few times. This chain uses TRBV27 with TRBJ2-1; 11 nucleotides match TRBD2. V gave up 4 bases and J gave up 9 bases; unmatched junction bases: 11. CDR3 length: 16 amino acids. The germline V gene encodes CDR1 MNHEY and CDR2 SMNVEV (reference sequence). The CDR3 region is CASSSTTLAGGSEQFF. The CDR3 nucleotides read TGTGCCAGCAGTTCCACGACTCTAGCGGGAGGTTCTGAGCAGTTCTTC.

V usage is TRBV6-1 and J usage is TRBJ2-7, with 9 nucleotides matching TRBD2. In germline, CDR1 is MNHNS, CDR2 SASEGT. V dropped 1 base and J dropped 2; count of bases not matched to a gene: 3. CDR3 size: 15 residues. CDR3 residues: CASSEGASGTYEQYF. DNA for the CDR3: TGTGCCAGCAGTGAAGGGGCTAGCGGGACCTACGAGCAGTACTTC.

The sample holds many counts of this clone. The chain recombines TRBV28 with TRBJ2-2; 11 nucleotides match TRBD2. CDR3 size: 14 residues. Trimming at V came to 5 bases and at J to 7 bases, leaving 3 bases not matched to a gene. Germline CDR1 reads MDHEN; CDR2 reads SYDVKM. In nucleotides, the CDR3 is TGTGCCAGCAGTCCTAGCGGGAGGCTCGGGGAGCTGTTTTTT. This sequence encodes CASSPSGRLGELFF.

The rearrangement joins TRBV28 to TRBJ1-5, with unresolved D. The V and J ends lost 1 base and 0 bases respectively, with 19 bases between them. This CDR3 has 19 amino acids. Germline values: CDR1 MDHEN, CDR2 SYDVKM. The DNA of the CDR3 is TGTGCCAGCAGTTTATCCAACCCCTGGGCGGGGAATAGCAATCAGCCCCAGCATTTT. It specifies CASSLSNPWAGNSNQPQHF.

The V and J genes are TRBV5-1 and TRBJ1-1; D is unresolved. The germline V gene has CDR1 SGHRS and CDR2 YFSETQ. This CDR3 is built from 14 residues. The V gene lost 4 bases and the J gene lost 4 bases, with 14 bases spanning the gap. The CDR3 DNA reads TGCGCCAGCAGCCTTGAGGCCTCCGGCACTGAAGCTTTCTTT. Protein sequence: CASSLEASGTEAFF.

Written as DNA, the CDR3 is TGTGCCAGCAGCCTTACAGCGGGGATGGAGACCCAGTACTTC. Translated, it gives CASSLTAGMETQYF. The gene calls are TRBV7-2 and TRBJ2-5, with 7 bases identical to TRBD2. The germline V gene has CDR1 SGHTA and CDR2 FQGNSA. The CDR3 is 14 residues long. The V gene end was trimmed by 5 bases and the J gene end by 5 bases; junction bases not matched to a gene: 8.

CDR3 sequence reads: CASSAVPNEQYF. CDR3 nucleotides: TGTGCCAGCAGCGCCGTCCCCAACGAGCAGTACTTC. This chain uses TRBV11-2 with TRBJ2-7; the D is unclear. The CDR3 is 12 residues long. Germline V gene data show CDR1 as SGHAT and CDR2 as FQNNGV. The germline V and J ends were trimmed by 5 bases and 5 bases, with 10 bases remaining between them.

The genes are TRBV4-1 and TRBJ2-1; no definite D call. The germline V gene has CDR1 MGHRA and CDR2 YSYEKL. V was trimmed by 7 bases and J by 0 bases, leaving 16 bases between them. The CDR3 runs 16 residues. This chain's CDR3 is CASTPQLSSSYNEQFF. In nucleotides, the CDR3 is TGCGCCAGCACCCCGCAGCTTTCCAGCTCCTACAATGAGCAGTTCTTC.

The rearrangement uses TRBV5-1 and TRBJ1-2; tentatively, D is TRBD1 (6 bases). The CDR3 is 15 residues long. Germline V gene sequence: CDR1 SGHRS, CDR2 YFSETQ. V was shortened by 0 bases and J by 4 bases, with 13 bases between the two germline ends. The CDR3 DNA follows: TGCGCCAGCAGCTTGGGTGGACAGACAACCTATGGCTACACCTTC. Translated, it gives CASSLGGQTTYGYTF.

J is TRBJ2-7 and V is TRBV5-1; 7 bases are a match to TRBD1. This CDR3 spans 15 amino acids. Per the germline V gene, CDR1 is SGHRS and CDR2 is YFSETQ. With V trimmed by 4 bases and J by 2 bases, 9 bases remained unmatched. In nucleotides, the CDR3 is TGCGCCAGCAGCCCCCGGCAGGGGGTCACCTACGAGCAGTACTTC. It yields the protein CASSPRQGVTYEQYF.

The V gene is TRBV6-5, the J gene TRBJ1-5; TRBD1 agrees at 7 bases. The germline V gene encodes CDR1 MNHEY and CDR2 SVGAGI. The V segment lost 4 bases and the J segment 7 bases; nucleotides outside the gene matches: 7. CDR3 size: 14 residues. The CDR3 DNA sequence: TGTGCCAGCAGTTTTGACAGGGTTGGACAGCCCCAGCATTTT. Amino acids: CASSFDRVGQPQHF.

This clone showed up just a few times. This sample also contains other DNA sequences that code for the same CDR3. CDR3 amino acids: CASSPPSYNEQFF. Here the CDR3 DNA reads TGTGCCAGCTCACCTCCAAGCTACAATGAGCAGTTCTTC. The chain links TRBV18 to TRBJ2-1, with D unclear. Trimming cost V 3 bases and J 3 bases, with 6 bases left between them. The germline gives CDR1 KGHSH, CDR2 LQKENI. The CDR3 extends over 13 amino acids.

J is TRBJ2-5 and V is TRBV5-6; D may be TRBD2 (6 bases). Near its end, the DNA agrees better with TRBJ2-7, so the J call may be wrong. Looked up from germline, CDR1 is SGHDT and CDR2 is YYEEEE. This CDR3 contains 15 residues. The CDR3 loop is CASSPWGLRRLEQYF. The CDR3 nucleotides read TGTGCCAGCAGCCCGTGGGGACTCCGTCGTCTCGAGCAGTACTTC.

The chain uses TRBV7-3 and TRBJ1-1, with D unresolved. Per germline, CDR1 SGHTA and CDR2 FQGTGA. The CDR3 covers 13 residues. Trimming took off 3 bases at V and 1 base at J, with 6 bases between the two ends. CDR3 region: CASSFRQNTEAFF. For the CDR3, the DNA is TGTGCCAGCAGCTTCCGACAGAACACTGAAGCTTTCTTT.

This rearrangement joins TRBV5-4 to TRBJ2-5; tentatively, D is TRBD1 (6 bases). Germline V lookup: CDR1 SGHNT, CDR2 YYREEE (reference sequence). Deletions cut 1 base from V and 5 bases from J, with 15 bases between. The CDR3 covers 15 residues. The CDR3 reads CASSLMAGEGETQYF. The CDR3 nucleotides read TGTGCCAGCAGCTTGATGGCAGGGGAAGGGGAGACCCAGTACTTC.

This chain links TRBV7-9 with TRBJ2-3; tentative D call: TRBD1 (5 bases). CDR1 is SEHNR, CDR2 FQNEAQ, per germline (reference sequence). Trimming took 5 bases from V and 3 from J, leaving 15 bases between them. The CDR3 length is 15 residues. CDR3 residues: CASSLGDPRTDTQYF. The CDR3 DNA reads TGTGCCAGCAGCCTAGGGGATCCCCGGACAGATACGCAGTATTTT.

As to this clone: Since the CDR3 does not end with the conserved phenylalanine or tryptophan, this likely comes from a read error. The rearrangement links TRBV10-3 to TRBJ1-2; 9 nucleotides agree with TRBD1. The CDR3 sequence is 14 residues long. Germline V lookup: CDR1 ENHRY, CDR2 SYGVKD. V lost 1 base and J lost 6; bases outside the gene matches: 3. In nucleotides, the CDR3 is TGTGCCATCAGTGAGTGGGGGACAGGGAATGGCTACACCCTC. Translation: CAISEWGTGNGYTL.

The chain recombines TRBV5-4 with TRBJ2-7; 9 bases map to TRBD2. V lost 6 bases to trimming and J lost 2 bases; unmatched junction nucleotides: 6. The CDR3 is made up of 14 amino acids. The V gene's germline CDR1 is SGHNT and CDR2 YYREEE (reference sequence). CDR3 sequence reads: CASNLAGPPYEQYF. CDR3 in DNA: TGTGCCAGCAACCTAGCGGGGCCCCCCTACGAGCAGTACTTC.

This clone occurred a few times. J is TRBJ1-1 and V is TRBV30, with D possibly being TRBD1 (6 bases). Germline CDR1 reads GTSNPN; CDR2 reads SVGIG (reference sequence). This CDR3 contains 13 residues. The ends were cut back, 8 bases at V and 8 bases at J, with 21 bases in the middle. The CDR3 DNA reads TGTGCCGGACAGACGAAGGGGAGAACGGAAGCTTTCTTT. This gives the protein CAGQTKGRTEAFF.

This chain uses TRBV19 with TRBJ2-1; D might be TRBD1 or TRBD2, each matching 5 bases. Trimming took 5 bases from V and 12 from J, leaving 20 bases between them. The CDR3 consists of 14 residues. The germline gives CDR1 LNHDA, CDR2 SQIVND (reference sequence). This chain's CDR3 is CASSLGRTAGGQFF. CDR3 nucleotide sequence: TGTGCCAGTAGTCTCGGACGGACGGCTGGGGGGCAGTTCTTC.